The clone carrying this TCR beta chain has just a few counts. As yet, its antigen is unknown. These data belong to a study of spatial heterogeneity in lung cancer. Whole-study findings and limits: Tumor mutation counts were tracked by expanded intratumoral alpha and beta TCR counts.

Every TCR cDNA molecule bore a unique molecular identifier. In TCRdb, the 5' RACE reads were re-called with MiXCR into one record per CDR3 protein. This sample yields about 3,000 distinct CDR3 sequences, of which 6.3% are seen a single time; approximately 33% belongs to the top ten. Specified time point: sample taken at primary tumor resection. The donors comprised about 65 untreated early-stage non-small cell lung cancer patients. The authors sequenced whole RNA from tumor, nontumor lung or frozen PBMC without sorting. Sequencing used lung tumor tissue, obtained at surgery. This TCR was sampled from a male donor with early-stage non-small cell lung cancer.

The CDR3 protein is CASSSRGAGEAFF. CDR3 sequence (DNA): TGTGCCAGCAGCTCGCGGGGGGCTGGTGAAGCTTTCTTT. The rearrangement joins TRBV13 to TRBJ1-1; weak D call: TRBD1 (6 bases). This CDR3 region has 13 residues. V dropped 4 bases and J dropped 7 bases, with 13 bases sitting between them. CDR1 PRHDT and CDR2 FYEKMQ come from the germline V gene (reference sequence).